The 22 T cell receptor beta chains given below trace back to one sample, sequenced in a study of T-cell memory formation after mild COVID-19. TCRdb passed the 5' RACE reads through MiXCR, listing each CDR3 protein once. The table records fewer than 350,000 distinct CDR3 sequences, roughly 8.2% of them present only once. Sequences were obtained from PBMCs or a T cell subset sorted from them (not recorded which). These receptors were obtained from a young man who had mild COVID-19 (a few samples of this study predate the infection). Cell type and time point are not known.

This clonotype was counted a few times. This sequence joins TRBV12-3 or TRBV12-4 and TRBJ1-6; TRBD1 aligns across 8 bases. This CDR3 region has 15 residues. V was clipped by 5 bases and J by 6 bases; unmatched bases: 6. CDR3: CASSPLQGANSPLHF. CDR3 DNA: TGTGCCAGCAGTCCCTTGCAGGGGGCTAATTCACCCCTCCACTTT.

The chain recombines TRBV28 with TRBJ2-3; 8 bases map to TRBD2. V trimming: 7 bases; J trimming: 4 bases; junction bases outside the gene matches: 4. Germline CDR1 is MDHEN and CDR2 is SYDVKM. There are 13 residues in the CDR3. The CDR3: CASKERGPDTQYF. Written as DNA, the CDR3 is TGTGCCAGCAAGGAGCGGGGGCCAGATACGCAGTATTTT. Using reference TRBV28 and TRBJ2-3 for the parts outside the CDR3, the full variable domain is DVKVTQSSRYLVKRTGEKVFLECVQDMDHENMFWYRQDPGLGLRLIYFSYDVKMKEKGDIPEGYSVSREKKERFSLILESASTNQTSMYLCASKERGPDTQYFGPGTRLTVL.

This clonotype has only a few counts. The V gene is TRBV12-3 or TRBV12-4, the J gene TRBJ2-7; unclear D gene. This CDR3 has 13 residues. Trimming took 4 bases from V and 0 from J, leaving 7 bases between them. CDR3 amino acids: CASSSGPSYEQYV. In DNA form, the CDR3 reads TGTGCCAGCAGTTCCGGGCCCTCCTACGAGCAGTACGTC.

In its sample, this clonotype was seen a few times. DNA for the CDR3: TGTGCCAGCAGGTCCGGGACAGCCTTCAGTAATGAAAAACTGTTTTTT. Its translation: CASRSGTAFSNEKLFF. V usage is TRBV6-5 and J usage is TRBJ1-4; the match to TRBD1 covers 7 bases. This CDR3 has 16 amino acids. J gave up 4 bases and V 6 bases, and 11 bases lay outside the gene matches. The V gene's germline CDR1 is MNHEY and CDR2 SVGAGI.

This clonotype was found many times. The gene calls are TRBV7-2 and TRBJ2-2; 9 bases match TRBD1. The CDR3 extends over 16 amino acids. CDR1 and CDR2 from the germline V gene are SGHTA and FQGNSA. Germline trimming cut 6 bases from V and 1 base from J; bases unmatched to any gene: 6. CDR3: CASSPNRGQNTGELFF. The CDR3 DNA follows: TGTGCCAGCAGTCCTAACAGGGGGCAGAACACCGGGGAGCTGTTTTTT.

This clonotype was recorded a few times. The chain has TRBV7-2 and TRBJ1-2; TRBD1 agrees at 10 bases. The CDR3 consists of 14 residues. Germline V lookup: CDR1 SGHTA, CDR2 FQGNSA. Trimming cost V 6 bases and J 3 bases; bases outside gene matches: 4. The CDR3 loop reads CASRSGTGDYGYTF. CDR3 in DNA: TGTGCCAGCAGGTCCGGGACAGGGGACTATGGCTACACCTTC.

This clonotype was detected a few times. J is TRBJ2-7 and V is TRBV7-9; TRBD1 matches 8 bases. V lost 5 bases and J lost 5; bases outside the gene matches: 5. Germline CDR1 reads SEHNR; CDR2 reads FQNEAQ (reference sequence). The CDR3 loop spans 13 amino acids. The CDR3 nucleotides read TGTGCCAGCAGCCTTGGACAGGGAAACGAGCAGTACGTC. Encoded protein: CASSLGQGNEQYV.

The chain employs TRBV29-1 and TRBJ1-1, with 8 bases identical to TRBD1. Germline V lookup: CDR1 SQVTM, CDR2 ANQGSEA. The trim removed 6 bases at V and 12 bases at J, leaving 12 bases unmatched. The CDR3 is 12 amino acids. The CDR3, as DNA: TGCAGCGTCGGGGCTCCCCAGGGGGCGACTTTCTTT. Translated, it gives CSVGAPQGATFF.

This clonotype was detected only a few times. The chain combines TRBV9 with TRBJ1-5; no firm D call. The germline gives CDR1 SGDLS, CDR2 YYNGEE. The V gene lost 1 base and the J gene lost 6 bases, with 8 bases spanning the gap. The CDR3 is 13 residues long. The CDR3 coding sequence is TGTGCCAGCAGCGTAACGAGCGGTCAGCCCCAGCATTTT. Protein sequence: CASSVTSGQPQHF.

This clonotype was detected a few times. The gene calls are TRBV5-1 and TRBJ2-1; no definite D call. Per the germline V gene, CDR1 is SGHRS and CDR2 is YFSETQ. CDR3 length: 16 amino acids. V was clipped by 4 bases and J by 0 bases, with 14 bases between them. The CDR3 is CASSPTSYGSYNEQFF. CDR3 nucleotides: TGCGCCAGCAGCCCGACTTCGTATGGCTCCTACAATGAGCAGTTCTTC.

The table lists this clonotype with a few counts. The chain recombines TRBV11-2 with TRBJ2-3; TRBD2 is a possible D gene (7 bases). Germline-derived CDR1 and CDR2 are SGHAT and FQNNGV. This CDR3 has 15 residues. V was clipped by 5 bases and J by 1 base, with 13 bases between them. CDR3 loop: CASSTRGGGTDTQYF. For the CDR3, the DNA is TGTGCCAGCAGCACAAGGGGGGGGGGCACAGATACGCAGTATTTT.

The J gene is TRBJ1-2, the V gene TRBV4-1; 7 bases align to TRBD1. There are 11 residues in the CDR3. Germline values: CDR1 MGHRA, CDR2 YSYEKL. V trimming: 7 bases; J trimming: 7 bases; junction bases outside the gene matches: 3. The CDR3 nucleotides read TGCGCCAGCACCCAGGGGGTTGGCTACACCTTC. It specifies CASTQGVGYTF.

CDR3 amino acids: CASSVARTGYNEQFF. CDR3 in DNA: TGTGCCAGCAGCGTAGCGCGGACGGGTTACAATGAGCAGTTCTTC. The genes are TRBV9 and TRBJ2-1; no firm D call. The germline V and J ends were trimmed by 0 bases and 4 bases, with 11 bases remaining between them. CDR3 size: 15 residues. CDR1 is SGDLS and CDR2 is YYNGEE in the germline V gene.

Note on this clonotype: It may be a read error: a sequence one base away is much more abundant. This chain links TRBV7-2 with TRBJ1-2; D gene unclear. CDR3 length equals 13 residues. CDR1 and CDR2 (germline): SGHTA, FQGNSA. V lost 1 base and J lost 3, with 6 bases in between. The CDR3 here is CASSLGPDYGYTF. Written as DNA, the CDR3 is TGTGCCAGCAGCTTAGGACCCGACTATGGCTACACCTTC. The entire variable domain, with the rest obtained from reference TRBV7-2 and TRBJ1-2, is as follows: GAGVSQSPSNKVTEKGKDVELRCDPISGHTALYWYRQSLGQGLEFLIYFQGNSAPDKSGLPSDRFSAERTGGSVSTLTIQRTQQEDSAVYLCASSLGPDYGYTFGSGTRLTVV.

The V and J genes are TRBV11-2 and TRBJ1-6; weak D call: TRBD1 (5 bases). Trimming cost V 2 bases and J 16 bases, with 12 bases left between them. The CDR3 has 12 residues. CDR1 SGHAT and CDR2 FQNNGV come from the germline V gene. The CDR3 DNA reads as TGTGCCAGCAGCTTAATACTACAGGCGCTCCACTTT. This codes for CASSLILQALHF.

This clonotype was counted only a few times. The CDR3 protein is CSAVVSGQGVGEQYF. CDR3 in DNA: TGCAGTGCTGTAGTCTCCGGACAGGGTGTGGGCGAGCAGTACTTC. This chain uses TRBV20-1 with TRBJ2-7; 8 bases are a match to TRBD1. J was trimmed by 6 bases and V by 5 bases; bases with no gene match: 15. The length of the CDR3 is 15 residues. Germline lookup yields CDR1 DFQATT and CDR2 SNEGSKA (reference sequence).

V usage is TRBV20-1 and J usage is TRBJ1-5; D gene unclear. CDR1 DFQATT and CDR2 SNEGSKA come from the germline V gene (reference sequence). The V and J ends lost 0 bases and 1 base respectively, with 10 bases between them. The CDR3 extends over 15 amino acids. CDR3 sequence (DNA): TGCAGTGCTAGAGAAGGATCGGTAAGCAATCAGCCCCAGCATTTT. This gives the protein CSAREGSVSNQPQHF.

This clonotype came up many times. The gene calls are TRBV20-1 and TRBJ2-5, with D perhaps TRBD1 or TRBD2 (6 bases each). The germline CDR1 and CDR2 sequences are DFQATT and SNEGSKA (reference sequence). The CDR3 spans 15 residues. V shed 3 bases and J shed 1 base, with 15 bases lying between them. The CDR3 sequence is CSASRAGHTQETQYF. The CDR3 nucleotides are TGCAGTGCTAGTAGGGCGGGACACACCCAAGAGACCCAGTACTTC.

In this sample, this clonotype turned up many times. The rearrangement joins TRBV10-3 to TRBJ2-7; 8 bases align to TRBD1. Per germline, CDR1 ENHRY and CDR2 SYGVKD. The CDR3 runs to 13 residues. V lost 6 bases to trimming and J lost 3 bases; unmatched junction nucleotides: 4. CDR3 bases: TGTGCCATCAGGGACAGGGAGGACTACGAGCAGTACGTC. Translated, it gives CAIRDREDYEQYV.

The rearrangement uses TRBV6-1 and TRBJ2-7; D remains unclear. The length of the CDR3 is 13 residues. The V gene lost 5 bases and the J gene lost 3 bases, with 11 bases spanning the gap. Germline V CDR1 and CDR2: MNHNS, SASEGT. In DNA, the CDR3 is TGTGCCAGCAGTCCGCTTGGCAGCTACGAGCAGTACTTC. Translating it yields CASSPLGSYEQYF.

This clonotype appeared many times. The chain recombines TRBV7-2 with TRBJ1-1; tentatively, D is TRBD1 (5 bases). The CDR3 runs to 14 residues. The germline gives CDR1 SGHTA, CDR2 FQGNSA. V dropped 6 bases and J dropped 5 bases, with 16 bases sitting between them. In DNA, the CDR3 is TGTGCCAGCAGTCTAGGCCGGAGGGGAACTGAAGCTTTCTTT. Translation: CASSLGRRGTEAFF.

This clonotype was observed a handful of times. This chain links TRBV7-2 with TRBJ2-5, with a weak D call TRBD2 (7 bases). CDR3 length: 15 residues. Germline assignment: CDR1 SGHTA and CDR2 FQGNSA. Trimming shortened V by 1 base and J by 1 base, and 10 bases separated the two germline ends. The CDR3 reads CASSLVGGPQETQYF. DNA of the CDR3: TGTGCCAGCAGCTTAGTGGGGGGGCCCCAAGAGACCCAGTACTTC.